These 7 T cell receptor beta chains were all obtained from the same sample, sequenced in a study of cytomegalovirus exposure and HLA in healthy donors (dated by TCRdb to about 2017). Library preparation used the immunoSEQ multiplex PCR assay. A mixture of 60 forward primers for TCR Vbeta segments and 13 reverse primers for TCR Jbeta segments was used in the multiplex PCR. This is the immuneACCESS table as TCRdb keeps it, with only in-frame sequences that have V and J called. A part of the clones is gone; compared with another copy, unresolved V genes explain less than half, and the rest is unexplained. Within this sample are about 86,000 clones, with 70% to 80% of them counted one time only. The top ten clonotypes cover approximately 8.9% of the sample. Sequenced input: PBMCs. These receptors came from a man between 60 and 75 years old in good health and CMV-seronegative.

The V and J genes are TRBV2 and TRBJ2-3, with D hard to call. This CDR3 is built from 12 residues. Trimming shortened V by 4 bases and J by 4 bases, and 6 bases separated the two germline ends. Germline lookup yields CDR1 SNHLY and CDR2 FYNNEI. CDR3 DNA sequence: TGTGCCAGCAGTGTAGAAGCAGATACGCAGTATTTT. This sequence encodes CASSVEADTQYF.

The CDR3 is CSTRESAGELFF. The CDR3 bases are TGCAGCACGCGGGAGAGTGCCGGGGAGCTGTTTTTT. V and J are TRBV29-1 and TRBJ2-2; TRBD2 agrees at 7 bases. The CDR3 runs 12 residues. The junction had 6 bases not matched to a gene; V was cut back by 8 bases and J by 6 bases. The germline V gene encodes CDR1 SQVTM and CDR2 ANQGSEA.

This clone is a singleton in its sample. The V and J genes are TRBV7-9 and TRBJ1-5; a weak D match, TRBD1 (6 bases). The germline V gene encodes CDR1 SEHNR and CDR2 FQNEAQ (reference sequence). The CDR3 is made up of 13 amino acids. V dropped 5 bases and J dropped 7 bases, with 12 bases sitting between them. CDR3 region: CASSRRGGQPQHF. DNA of the CDR3: TGTGCCAGCAGCCGCAGGGGTGGCCAGCCCCAGCATTTT. The full variable domain, rest sourced from reference TRBV7-9 and TRBJ1-5, is DTGVSQNPRHKITKRGQNVTFRCDPISEHNRLYWYRQTLGQGPEFLTYFQNEAQLEKSRLLSDRFSAERPKGSFSTLEIQRTEQGDSAMYLCASSRRGGQPQHFGDGTRLSIL.

J is TRBJ2-1 and V is TRBV7-2; the match to TRBD1 covers 11 bases. V lost 3 bases to trimming and J lost 6 bases; unmatched junction nucleotides: 4. This CDR3 region has 15 residues. The germline V gene has CDR1 SGHTA and CDR2 FQGNSA. The CDR3 region is CASSFSGQGVNEQFF. The CDR3 DNA reads TGTGCCAGCAGCTTCTCGGGACAGGGGGTCAATGAGCAGTTCTTC. The full variable domain, in which reference TRBV7-2 and TRBJ2-1 provide the parts outside the CDR3, is GAGVSQSPSNKVTEKGKDVELRCDPISGHTALYWYRQSLGQGLEFLIYFQGNSAPDKSGLPSDRFSAERTGGSVSTLTIQRTQQEDSAVYLCASSFSGQGVNEQFFGPGTRLTVL.

This chain links TRBV6-5 with TRBJ1-6, with D possibly being TRBD1 (6 bases). The CDR3 extends over 15 amino acids. V was clipped by 6 bases and J by 0 bases, with 9 bases between them. Per the germline V gene, CDR1 is MNHEY and CDR2 is SVGAGI. The CDR3: CASRDSSSYNSPLHF. The CDR3, as DNA: TGTGCCAGCAGGGACAGTAGCTCCTATAATTCACCCCTCCACTTT.

The rearrangement links TRBV4-3 to TRBJ2-7; 9 nucleotides match TRBD1. The V gene end was trimmed by 1 base and the J gene end by 5 bases; junction bases not matched to a gene: 6. Germline V CDR1 and CDR2: LGHNA, YSLEER. The CDR3 is 15 residues long. CDR3 DNA: TGCGCCAGCAGCCAAGCGAGGACAGGGGTCGACGAGCAGTACTTC. Encoded protein: CASSQARTGVDEQYF.

In its sample, this clone was seen once. The CDR3 reads CASSLEWRPTFF. The CDR3 nucleotides read TGTGCCAGCAGCTTAGAATGGAGGCCCACTTTCTTT. The rearrangement uses TRBV11-2 and TRBJ1-1; no clear D gene. The germline CDR1 and CDR2 sequences are SGHAT and FQNNGV. V was shortened by 0 bases and J by 12 bases, with 11 bases between the two germline ends. The CDR3 length is 12 residues.